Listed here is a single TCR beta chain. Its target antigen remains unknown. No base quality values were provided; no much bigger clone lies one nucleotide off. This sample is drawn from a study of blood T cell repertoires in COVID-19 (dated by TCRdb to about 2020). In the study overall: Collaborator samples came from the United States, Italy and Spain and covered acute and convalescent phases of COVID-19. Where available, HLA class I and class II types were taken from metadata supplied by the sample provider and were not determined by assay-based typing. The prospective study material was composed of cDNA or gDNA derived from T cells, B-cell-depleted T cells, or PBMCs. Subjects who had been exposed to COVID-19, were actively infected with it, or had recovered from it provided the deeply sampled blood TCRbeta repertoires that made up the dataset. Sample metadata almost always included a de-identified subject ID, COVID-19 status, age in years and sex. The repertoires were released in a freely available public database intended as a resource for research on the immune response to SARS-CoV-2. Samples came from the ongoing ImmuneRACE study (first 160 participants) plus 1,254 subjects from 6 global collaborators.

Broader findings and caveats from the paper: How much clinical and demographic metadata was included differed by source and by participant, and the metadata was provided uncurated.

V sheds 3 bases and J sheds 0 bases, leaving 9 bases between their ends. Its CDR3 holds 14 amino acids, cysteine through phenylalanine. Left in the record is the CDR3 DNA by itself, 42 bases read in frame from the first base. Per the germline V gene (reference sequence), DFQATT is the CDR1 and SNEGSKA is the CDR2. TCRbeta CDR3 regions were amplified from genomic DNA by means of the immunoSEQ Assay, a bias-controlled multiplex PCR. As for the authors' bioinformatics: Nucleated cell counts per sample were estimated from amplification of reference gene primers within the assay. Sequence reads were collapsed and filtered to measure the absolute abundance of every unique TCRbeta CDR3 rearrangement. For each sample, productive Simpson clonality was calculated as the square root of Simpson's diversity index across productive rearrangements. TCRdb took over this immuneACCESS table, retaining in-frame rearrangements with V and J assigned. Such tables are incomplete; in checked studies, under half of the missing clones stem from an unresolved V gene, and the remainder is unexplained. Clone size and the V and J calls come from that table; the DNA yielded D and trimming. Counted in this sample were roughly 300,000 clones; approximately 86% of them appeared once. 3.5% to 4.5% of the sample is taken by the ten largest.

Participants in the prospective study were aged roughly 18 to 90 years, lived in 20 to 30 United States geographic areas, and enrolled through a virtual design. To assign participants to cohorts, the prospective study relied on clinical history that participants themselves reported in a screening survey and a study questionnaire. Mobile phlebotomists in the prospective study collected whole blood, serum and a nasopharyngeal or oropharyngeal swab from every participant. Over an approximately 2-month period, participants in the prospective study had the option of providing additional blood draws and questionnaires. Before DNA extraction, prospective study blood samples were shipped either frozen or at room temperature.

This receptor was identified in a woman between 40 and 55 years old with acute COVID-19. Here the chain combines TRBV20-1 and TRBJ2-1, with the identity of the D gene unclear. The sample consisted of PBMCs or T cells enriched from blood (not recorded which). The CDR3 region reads CSASDGSSYNEQFF. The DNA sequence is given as TGCAGTGCTAGTGACGGTAGCTCCTACAATGAGCAGTTCTTC.